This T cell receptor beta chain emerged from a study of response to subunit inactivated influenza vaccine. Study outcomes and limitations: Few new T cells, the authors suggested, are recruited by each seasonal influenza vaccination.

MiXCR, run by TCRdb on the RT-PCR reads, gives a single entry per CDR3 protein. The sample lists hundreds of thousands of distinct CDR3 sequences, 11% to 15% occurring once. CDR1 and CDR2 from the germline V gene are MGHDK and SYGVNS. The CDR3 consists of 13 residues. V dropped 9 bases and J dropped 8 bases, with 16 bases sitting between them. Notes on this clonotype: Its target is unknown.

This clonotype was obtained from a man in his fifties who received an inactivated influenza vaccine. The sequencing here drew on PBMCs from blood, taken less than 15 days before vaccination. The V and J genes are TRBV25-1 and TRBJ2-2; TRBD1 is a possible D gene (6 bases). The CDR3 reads CASTRGEVGELFF. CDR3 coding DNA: TGTGCCAGTACCAGGGGCGAGGTGGGGGAGCTGTTTTTT. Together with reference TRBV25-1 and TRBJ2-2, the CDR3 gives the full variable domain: EADIYQTPRYLVIGTGKKITLECSQTMGHDKMYWYQQDPGMELHLIHYSYGVNSTEKGDLSSESTVSRIRTEHFPLTLESARPSHTSQYLCASTRGEVGELFFGEGSRLTVL.